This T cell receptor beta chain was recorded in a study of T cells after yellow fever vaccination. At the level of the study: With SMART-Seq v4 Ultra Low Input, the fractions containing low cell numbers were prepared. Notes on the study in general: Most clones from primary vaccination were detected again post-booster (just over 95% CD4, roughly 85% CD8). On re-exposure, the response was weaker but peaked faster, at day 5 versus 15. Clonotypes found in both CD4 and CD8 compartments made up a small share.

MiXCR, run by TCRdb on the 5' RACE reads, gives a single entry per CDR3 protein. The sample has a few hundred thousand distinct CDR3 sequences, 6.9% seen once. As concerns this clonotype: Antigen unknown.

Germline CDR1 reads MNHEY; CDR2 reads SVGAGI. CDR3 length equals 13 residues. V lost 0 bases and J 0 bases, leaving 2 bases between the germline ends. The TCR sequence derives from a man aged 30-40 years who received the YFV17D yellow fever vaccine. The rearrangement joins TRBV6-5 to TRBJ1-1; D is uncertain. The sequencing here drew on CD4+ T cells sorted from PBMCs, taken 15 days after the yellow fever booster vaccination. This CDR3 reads CASSYSLNTEAFF. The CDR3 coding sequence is TGTGCCAGCAGTTACTCACTGAACACTGAAGCTTTCTTT.